This TCR beta chain was recovered during a study of blood T cell repertoires in COVID-19. Study at large: Researchers got acute and convalescent COVID-19 samples from the United States, Italy and Spain. Nucleic acid was either cDNA or gDNA, and it came from T cells, B-cell-depleted T cells, or PBMCs.

The study recruited people aged 18 to 89 years across about two dozen US areas. Libraries were prepared by immunoSEQ multiplex PCR; TCRdb keeps only in-frame clonotypes and omits some of them. The table lists about 370,000 clones, over 75% of them singletons, with more than 0.8% in the top ten. This CDR3 comprises 16 residues. With V trimmed by 4 bases and J by 4 bases, 8 bases remained unmatched. In germline, CDR1 is KGHDR, CDR2 SFDVKD. This receptor was identified in a man younger than 30 who had recovered from COVID-19. Material: PBMCs or T cells enriched from blood (not recorded which). V and J are TRBV24-1 and TRBJ1-5; 8 bases agree with TRBD1. CDR3 nucleotide sequence: TGTGCCACCAGTGACCCGAGGACAGGGACTAATCAGCCCCAGCATTTT. It translates to CATSDPRTGTNQPQHF.